This TCR beta chain was sequenced for a study of Ad26.COV2.S vaccination and SARS-CoV-2 variants. Study summary: Each vaccinee took Ad26.COV2.S intramuscularly, once or twice 56 days apart. Overall study results and limits: Vaccinated and placebo-treated recipients had similar non-spike TCR breadth. While placebo recipients had lower spike-specific TCR breadth, vaccine recipients had more.

The CDR3 length is 17 residues. Germline V lookup: CDR1 KGHSH, CDR2 LQKENI. V lost 6 bases and J lost 6; bases outside the gene matches: 13. Treatment here: roughly 20 received Ad26.COV2.S at low or high dose, single or two shots; 5 received placebo; per-sample allocation not given. Vaccine and placebo recipients were sampled on day 63 after the first injection. This Boston cohort included adults aged 18-55 years. Here immunoSEQ multiplex PCR was the method, and the copy in TCRdb shows in-frame clones only, minus some. The sample includes roughly 500,000 clones, roughly nine tenths of them seen just once. On this clone: Its antigen is undetermined.

This chain connects TRBV18 to TRBJ2-2, with 10 bases that match TRBD1. The TCR originated in a person aged 18-60 years who received the Ad26.COV2.S COVID-19 vaccine or a placebo. Here the sequenced sample was peripheral blood, taken in a trial of Ad26.COV2.S vaccine versus placebo. The CDR3 loop reads CASSLRRTGGYAGELFF. CDR3 sequence (DNA): TGTGCCAGCTCTCTCCGCCGGACAGGGGGTTATGCCGGGGAGCTGTTTTTT. Together with reference TRBV18 and TRBJ2-2, the CDR3 gives the full variable domain: NAGVMQNPRHLVRRRGQEARLRCSPMKGHSHVYWYRQLPEEGLKFMVYLQKENIIDESGMPKERFSAEFPKEGPSILRIQQVVRGDSAAYFCASSLRRTGGYAGELFFGEGSRLTVL.